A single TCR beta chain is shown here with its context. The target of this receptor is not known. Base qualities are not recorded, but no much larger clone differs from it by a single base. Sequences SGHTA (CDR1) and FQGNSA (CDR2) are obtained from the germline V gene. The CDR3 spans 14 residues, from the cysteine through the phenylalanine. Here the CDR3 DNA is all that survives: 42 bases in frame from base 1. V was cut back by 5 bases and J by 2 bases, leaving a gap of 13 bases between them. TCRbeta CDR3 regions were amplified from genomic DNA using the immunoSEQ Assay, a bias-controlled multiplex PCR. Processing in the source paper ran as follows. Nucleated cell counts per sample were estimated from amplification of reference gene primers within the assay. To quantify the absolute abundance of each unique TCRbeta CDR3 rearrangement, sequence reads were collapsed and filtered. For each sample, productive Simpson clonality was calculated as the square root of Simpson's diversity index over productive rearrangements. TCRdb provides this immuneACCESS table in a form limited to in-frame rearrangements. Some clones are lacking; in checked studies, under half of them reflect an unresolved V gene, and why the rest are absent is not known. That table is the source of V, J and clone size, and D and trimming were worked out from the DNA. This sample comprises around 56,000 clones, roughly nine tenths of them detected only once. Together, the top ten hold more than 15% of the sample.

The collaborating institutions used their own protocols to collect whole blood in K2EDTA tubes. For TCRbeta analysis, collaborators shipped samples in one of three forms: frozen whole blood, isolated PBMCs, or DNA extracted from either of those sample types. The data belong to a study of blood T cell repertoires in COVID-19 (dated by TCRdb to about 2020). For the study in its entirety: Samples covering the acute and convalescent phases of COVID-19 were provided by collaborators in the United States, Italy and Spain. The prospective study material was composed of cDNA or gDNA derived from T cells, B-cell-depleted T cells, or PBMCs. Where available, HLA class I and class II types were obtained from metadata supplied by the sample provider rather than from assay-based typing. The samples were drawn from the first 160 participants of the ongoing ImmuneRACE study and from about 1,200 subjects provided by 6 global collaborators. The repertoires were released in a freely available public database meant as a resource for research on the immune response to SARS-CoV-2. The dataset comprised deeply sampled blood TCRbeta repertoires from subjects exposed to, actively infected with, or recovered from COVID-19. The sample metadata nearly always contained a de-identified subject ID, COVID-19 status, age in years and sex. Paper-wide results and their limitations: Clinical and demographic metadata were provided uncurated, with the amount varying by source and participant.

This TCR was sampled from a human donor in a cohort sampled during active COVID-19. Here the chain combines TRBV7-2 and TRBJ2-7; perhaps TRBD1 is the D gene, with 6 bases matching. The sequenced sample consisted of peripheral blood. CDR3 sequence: CASSVIRGPYEQYF. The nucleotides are TGTGCCAGCAGCGTCATCAGGGGCCCCTACGAGCAGTACTTC.